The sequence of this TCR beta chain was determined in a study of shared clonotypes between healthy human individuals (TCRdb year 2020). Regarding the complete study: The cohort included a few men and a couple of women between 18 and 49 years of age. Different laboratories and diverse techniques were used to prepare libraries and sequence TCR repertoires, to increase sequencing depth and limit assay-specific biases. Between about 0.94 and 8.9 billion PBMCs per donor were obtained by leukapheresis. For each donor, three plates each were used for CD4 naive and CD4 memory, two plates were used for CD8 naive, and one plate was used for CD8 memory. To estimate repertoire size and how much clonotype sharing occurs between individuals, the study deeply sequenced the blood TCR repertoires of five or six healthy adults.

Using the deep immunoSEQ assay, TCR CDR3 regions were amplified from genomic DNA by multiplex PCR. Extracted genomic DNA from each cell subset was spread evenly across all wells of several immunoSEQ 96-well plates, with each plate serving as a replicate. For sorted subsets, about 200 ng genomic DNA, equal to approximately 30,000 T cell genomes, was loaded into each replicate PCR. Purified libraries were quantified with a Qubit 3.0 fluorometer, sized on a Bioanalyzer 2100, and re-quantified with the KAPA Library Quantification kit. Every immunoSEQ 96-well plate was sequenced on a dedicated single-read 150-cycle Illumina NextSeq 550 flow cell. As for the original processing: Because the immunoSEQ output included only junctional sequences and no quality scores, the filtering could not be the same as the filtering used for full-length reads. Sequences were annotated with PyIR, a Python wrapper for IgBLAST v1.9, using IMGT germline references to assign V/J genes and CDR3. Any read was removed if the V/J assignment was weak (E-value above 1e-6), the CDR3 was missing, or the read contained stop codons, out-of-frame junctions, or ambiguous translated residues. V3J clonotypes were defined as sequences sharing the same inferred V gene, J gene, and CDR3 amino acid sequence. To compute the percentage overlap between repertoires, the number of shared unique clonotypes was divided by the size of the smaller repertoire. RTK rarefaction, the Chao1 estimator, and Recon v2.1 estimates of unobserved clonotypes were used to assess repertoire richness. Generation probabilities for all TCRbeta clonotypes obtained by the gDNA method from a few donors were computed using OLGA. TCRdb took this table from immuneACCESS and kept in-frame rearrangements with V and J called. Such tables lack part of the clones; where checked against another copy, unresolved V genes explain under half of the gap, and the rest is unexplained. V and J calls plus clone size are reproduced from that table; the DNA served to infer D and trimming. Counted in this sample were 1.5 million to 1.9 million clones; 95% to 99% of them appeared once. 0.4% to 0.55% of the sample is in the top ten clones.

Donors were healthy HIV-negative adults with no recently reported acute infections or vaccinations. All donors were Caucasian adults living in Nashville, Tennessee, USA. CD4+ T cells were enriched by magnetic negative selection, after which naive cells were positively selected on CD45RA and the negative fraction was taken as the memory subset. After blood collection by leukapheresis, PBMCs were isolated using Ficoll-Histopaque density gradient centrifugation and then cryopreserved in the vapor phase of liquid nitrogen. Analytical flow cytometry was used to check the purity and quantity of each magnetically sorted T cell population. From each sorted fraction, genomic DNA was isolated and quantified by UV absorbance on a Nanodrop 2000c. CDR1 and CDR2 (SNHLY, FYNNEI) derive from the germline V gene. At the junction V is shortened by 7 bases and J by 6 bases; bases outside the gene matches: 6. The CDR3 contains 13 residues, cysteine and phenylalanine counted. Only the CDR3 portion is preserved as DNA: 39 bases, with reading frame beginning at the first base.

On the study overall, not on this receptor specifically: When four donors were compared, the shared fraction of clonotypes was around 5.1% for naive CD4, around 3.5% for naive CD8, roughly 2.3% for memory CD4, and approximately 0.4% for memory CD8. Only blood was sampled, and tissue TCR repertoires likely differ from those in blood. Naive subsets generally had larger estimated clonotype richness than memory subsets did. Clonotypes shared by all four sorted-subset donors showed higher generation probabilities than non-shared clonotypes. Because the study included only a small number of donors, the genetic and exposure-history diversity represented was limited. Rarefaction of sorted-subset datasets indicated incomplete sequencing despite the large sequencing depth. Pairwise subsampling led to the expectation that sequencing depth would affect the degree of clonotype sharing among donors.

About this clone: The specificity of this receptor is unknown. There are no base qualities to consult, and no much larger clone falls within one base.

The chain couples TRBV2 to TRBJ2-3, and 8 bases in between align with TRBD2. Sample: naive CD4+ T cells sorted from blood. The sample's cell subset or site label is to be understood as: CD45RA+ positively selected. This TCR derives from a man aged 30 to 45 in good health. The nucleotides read TGTGCCAGCACCGGACTAGCTGCTGATACGCAGTATTTT. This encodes CASTGLAADTQYF.